The source of this TCR beta chain is a study of shared clonotypes between healthy human individuals (dated by TCRdb to 2019 to 2021). In the study overall: The cohort included a few men and a couple of women between 18 and 49 years of age. Between about 0.8 and 9 billion PBMCs per donor were obtained by leukapheresis. The study deeply sequenced blood TCR repertoires of about 5 healthy adults to estimate repertoire size and the extent of clonotype sharing between individuals. Libraries were prepared and TCR repertoires were sequenced by different laboratories using diverse techniques, in order to increase sequencing depth and limit assay-specific biases. Per donor, three plates each were used for CD4 naive and CD4 memory, two for CD8 naive, and one for CD8 memory. Points the paper makes about the study in general: Compared with non-shared clonotypes, clonotypes shared by all four sorted-subset donors had higher generation probabilities. Naive subsets generally had larger estimated clonotype richness than memory subsets. About 5% of naive CD4, roughly 3.5% of naive CD8, approximately 2% of memory CD4, and 0.35% to 0.4% of memory CD8 clonotypes were shared across several donors. Because the study included a small number of donors, the genetic and exposure-history diversity represented was limited. Incomplete sequencing was indicated by rarefaction of sorted-subset datasets, despite the large sequencing depth. Pairwise subsampling indicated that sequencing depth was expected to affect the degree of clonotype sharing among donors. Sampling was restricted to blood, and TCR repertoires in tissue are likely to differ from TCR repertoires in blood.

The germline V gene encodes CDR1 MNHEY and CDR2 SMNVEV (reference sequence). Trimming at the junction amounts to 4 bases on V and 2 bases on J, and the germline ends lie 8 bases apart. From cysteine to phenylalanine, the CDR3 is 13 amino acids long. Only the CDR3 part of the read is kept: 39 bases, read in frame from the first base. The donors were healthy, HIV-negative adults who had no recently reported acute infections or vaccinations. Every donor was a Caucasian adult residing in Nashville, Tennessee, USA. CD8 memory samples consisted of magnetically selected CD45RO+ cells combined with CCR7-negative CD45RA+ effector memory (TemRA) cells. Blood was collected by leukapheresis, and PBMCs were isolated by Ficoll-Histopaque density gradient centrifugation and then cryopreserved in liquid nitrogen vapor phase. Purity and quantity of every magnetically sorted T cell population were checked by analytical flow cytometry. Each sorted fraction had its genomic DNA isolated and then quantified by UV absorbance on a Nanodrop 2000c.

As for this clone: Its binding antigen is unknown. There are no base qualities to consult, and no much larger clone falls within one base.

TCR CDR3 regions were amplified from genomic DNA by multiplex PCR using the deep immunoSEQ assay. Genomic DNA extracted from each cell subset was distributed evenly over all wells of several immunoSEQ 96-well plates, and each plate served as one replicate. Each replicate PCR for sorted subsets received roughly 200 ng genomic DNA, equal to some 32,000 T cell genomes. The purified libraries were quantified using a Qubit 3.0 fluorometer, sized with a Bioanalyzer 2100, and then quantified again using the KAPA Library Quantification kit. Every immunoSEQ 96-well plate was sequenced on a dedicated single-read 150-cycle Illumina NextSeq 550 flow cell. The source study handled its data this way. Because the immunoSEQ output held only junctional sequences and lacked quality scores, the filtering could not match the filtering applied to full-length reads. Sequences were annotated with PyIR, a Python wrapper for IgBLAST v1.9, using IMGT germline references to assign V/J genes and CDR3. Reads with weak V/J assignments (E-value above 1e-6), missing CDR3, stop codons, out-of-frame junctions, or ambiguous translated residues were removed. V3J clonotypes were defined as sequences sharing an identical inferred V gene, J gene, and CDR3 amino acid sequence. The percentage overlap between two repertoires was calculated by dividing the number of shared unique clonotypes by the size of the smaller repertoire. Richness of each repertoire was evaluated using RTK rarefaction, the Chao1 estimator, and Recon v2.1 estimates of unobserved clonotypes. Generation probabilities for all TCRbeta clonotypes obtained by the gDNA method from a few donors were computed using OLGA. TCRdb took over this immuneACCESS table, retaining in-frame rearrangements with V and J assigned. Such tables are incomplete; in checked studies, under half of the missing clones stem from an unresolved V gene, and the remainder is unexplained. V and J calls and clone size are as listed in that table; D and trimming were resolved from the DNA. Counted in this sample were roughly 660,000 clones; 90% of them appeared once. The ten biggest clones cover about 33% of the sample.

This sequence originates from a man aged 18 to 30 in good health. Some clones in this sample may be carry-over from other donors' samples. Sequencing used memory CD8+ T cells from PBMCs. The cell subset or site label of this sample denotes: CD45RO+ cells pooled with CCR7-negative TemRA cells. The V and J segments used are TRBV27 and TRBJ1-2; the D gene is perhaps TRBD1, from 5 matching bases. The sequenced DNA: TGTGCCAGCAGTTGGGGGAAGAACTATGGCTACACCTTC. Its protein product is CASSWGKNYGYTF.